This T cell receptor (beta chain) was observed in a study of T cell responses to AZD1222 COVID-19 vaccine. The assay was immunoSEQ multiplex PCR, and TCRdb's table has in-frame clones only and misses some. The repertoire holds tens of thousands of clones, roughly 87% seen once, with around 10% in the top ten. Overall study results and limits: The number of AZD1222 recipients seropositive at baseline was only five to seven.

This clone was seen only once. No antigen is known for it. The germline V gene has CDR1 SGHTA and CDR2 FQGTGA. This CDR3 is 14 amino acids long. Germline trimming cut 5 bases from V and 7 bases from J; bases unmatched to any gene: 6. The receptor's source is an adult who received the AZD1222 COVID-19 vaccine. This rearrangement joins TRBV7-3 to TRBJ1-2; TRBD1 matches 11 bases. The specimen comprised peripheral blood, sampled 28 days after the second AZD1222 dose. This CDR3 reads CASSDGQGAGGYTF. CDR3 nucleotide sequence: TGTGCCAGCAGCGACGGACAGGGGGCTGGTGGCTACACCTTC.